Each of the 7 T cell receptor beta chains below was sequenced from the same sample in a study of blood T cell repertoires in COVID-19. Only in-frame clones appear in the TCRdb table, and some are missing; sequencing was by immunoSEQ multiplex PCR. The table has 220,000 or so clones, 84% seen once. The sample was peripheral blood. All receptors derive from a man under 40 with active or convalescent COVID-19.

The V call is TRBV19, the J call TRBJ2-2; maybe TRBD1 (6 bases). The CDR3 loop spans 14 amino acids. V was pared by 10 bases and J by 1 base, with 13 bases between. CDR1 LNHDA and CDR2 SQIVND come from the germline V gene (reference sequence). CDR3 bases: TGTGCCACAAAAGGGGGAAAGAACACCGGGGAGCTGTTTTTT. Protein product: CATKGGKNTGELFF.

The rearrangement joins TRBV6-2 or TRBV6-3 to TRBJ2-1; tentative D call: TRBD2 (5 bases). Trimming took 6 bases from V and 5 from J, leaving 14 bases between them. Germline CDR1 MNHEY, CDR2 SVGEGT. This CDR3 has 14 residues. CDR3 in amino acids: CASSPTKPHNEQFF. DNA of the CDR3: TGTGCCAGCAGCCCGACTAAGCCCCACAATGAGCAGTTCTTC.

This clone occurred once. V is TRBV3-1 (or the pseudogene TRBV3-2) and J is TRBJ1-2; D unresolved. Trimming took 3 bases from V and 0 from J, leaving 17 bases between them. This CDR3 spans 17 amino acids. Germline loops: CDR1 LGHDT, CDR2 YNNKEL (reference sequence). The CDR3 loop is CASSHTPLHLANYGYTF. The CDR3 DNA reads TGTGCCAGCAGCCATACTCCCTTACACCTAGCTAACTATGGCTACACCTTC.

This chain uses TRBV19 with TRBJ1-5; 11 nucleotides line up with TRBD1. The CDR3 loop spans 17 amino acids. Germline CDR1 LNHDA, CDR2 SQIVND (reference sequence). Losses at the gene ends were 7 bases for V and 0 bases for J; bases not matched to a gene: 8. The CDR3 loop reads CASTLGTGGYSNQPQHF. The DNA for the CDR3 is TGTGCCAGTACCCTGGGGACAGGGGGTTATAGCAATCAGCCCCAGCATTTT.

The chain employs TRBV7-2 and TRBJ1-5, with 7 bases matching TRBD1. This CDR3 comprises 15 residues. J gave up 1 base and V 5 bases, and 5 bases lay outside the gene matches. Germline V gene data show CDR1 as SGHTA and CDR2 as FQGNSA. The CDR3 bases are TGTGCCAGCAGCACACAGGGGCGAAGCAATCAGCCCCAGCATTTT. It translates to CASSTQGRSNQPQHF.

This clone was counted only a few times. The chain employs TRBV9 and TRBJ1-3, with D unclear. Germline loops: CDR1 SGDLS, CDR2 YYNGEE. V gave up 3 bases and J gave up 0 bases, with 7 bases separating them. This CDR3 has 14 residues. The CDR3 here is CASSAGNSGNTIYF. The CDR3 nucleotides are TGTGCCAGCAGCGCCGGGAACTCTGGAAACACCATATATTTT.

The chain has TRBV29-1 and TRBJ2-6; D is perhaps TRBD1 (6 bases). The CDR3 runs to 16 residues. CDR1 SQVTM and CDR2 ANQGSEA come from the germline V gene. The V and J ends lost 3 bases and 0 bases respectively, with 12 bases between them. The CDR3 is CSVERDTDSGANVLTF. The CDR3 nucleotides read TGCAGCGTTGAGAGGGACACCGACTCTGGGGCCAACGTCCTGACTTTC. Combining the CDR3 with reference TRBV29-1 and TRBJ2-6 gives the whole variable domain SAVISQKPSRDICQRGTSLTIQCQVDSQVTMMFWYRQQPGQSLTLIATANQGSEATYESGFVIDKFPISRPNLTFSTLTVSNMSPEDSSIYLCSVERDTDSGANVLTFGAGSRLTVL.